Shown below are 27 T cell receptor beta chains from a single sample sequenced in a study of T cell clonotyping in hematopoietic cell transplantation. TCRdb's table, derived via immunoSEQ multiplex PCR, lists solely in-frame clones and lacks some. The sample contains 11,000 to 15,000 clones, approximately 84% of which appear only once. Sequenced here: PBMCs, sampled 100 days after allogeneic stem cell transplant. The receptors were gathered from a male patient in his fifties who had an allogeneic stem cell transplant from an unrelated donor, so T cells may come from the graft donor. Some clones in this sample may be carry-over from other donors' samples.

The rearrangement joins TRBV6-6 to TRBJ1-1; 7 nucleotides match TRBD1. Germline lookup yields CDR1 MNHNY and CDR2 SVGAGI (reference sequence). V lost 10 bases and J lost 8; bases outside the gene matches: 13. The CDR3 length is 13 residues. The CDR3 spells CATTETGTIEAFF. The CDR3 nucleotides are TGTGCCACCACAGAGACAGGGACAATCGAAGCTTTCTTT.

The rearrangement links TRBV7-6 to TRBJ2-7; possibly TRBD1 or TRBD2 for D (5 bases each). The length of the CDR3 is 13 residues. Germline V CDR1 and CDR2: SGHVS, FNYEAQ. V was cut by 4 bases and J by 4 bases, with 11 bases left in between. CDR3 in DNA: TGTGCCAGCAGCTCGGGACCGAATTACGAGCAGTACTTC. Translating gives CASSSGPNYEQYF. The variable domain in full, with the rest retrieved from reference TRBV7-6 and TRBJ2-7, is GAGVSQSPRYKVTKRGQDVALRCDPISGHVSLYWYRQALGQGPEFLTYFNYEAQQDKSGLPNDRFSAERPEGSISTLTIQRTEQRDSAMYRCASSSGPNYEQYFGPGTRLTVT.

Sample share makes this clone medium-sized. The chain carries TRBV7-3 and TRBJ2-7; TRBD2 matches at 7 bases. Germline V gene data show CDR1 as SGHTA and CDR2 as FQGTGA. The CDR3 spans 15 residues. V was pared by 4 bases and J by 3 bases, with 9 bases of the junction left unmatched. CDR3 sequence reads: CASSSGVGEGYEQYF. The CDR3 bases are TGTGCCAGCAGCTCCGGAGTCGGGGAGGGCTACGAGCAGTACTTC.

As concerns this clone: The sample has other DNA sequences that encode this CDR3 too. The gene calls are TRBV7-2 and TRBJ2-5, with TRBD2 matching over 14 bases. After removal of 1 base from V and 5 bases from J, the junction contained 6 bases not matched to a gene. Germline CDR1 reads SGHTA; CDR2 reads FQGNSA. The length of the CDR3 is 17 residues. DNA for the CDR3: TGTGCCAGCAGCTTAGGACTAGCGGGGGGGGCAGGGGAGACCCAGTACTTC. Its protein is CASSLGLAGGAGETQYF.

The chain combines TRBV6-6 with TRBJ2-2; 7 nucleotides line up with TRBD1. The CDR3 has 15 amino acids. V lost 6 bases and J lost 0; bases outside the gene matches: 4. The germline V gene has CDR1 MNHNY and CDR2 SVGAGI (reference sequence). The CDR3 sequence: CASRSGQANTGELFF. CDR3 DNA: TGTGCCAGCAGAAGCGGACAGGCGAACACCGGGGAGCTGTTTTTT.

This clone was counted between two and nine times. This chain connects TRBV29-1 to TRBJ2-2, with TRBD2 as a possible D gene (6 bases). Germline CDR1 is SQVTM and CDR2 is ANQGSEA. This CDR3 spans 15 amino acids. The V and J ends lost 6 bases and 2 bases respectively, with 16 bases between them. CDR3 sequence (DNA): TGCAGCGTAAGGGACCCGGGGACTAACACCGGGGAGCTGTTTTTT. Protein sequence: CSVRDPGTNTGELFF.

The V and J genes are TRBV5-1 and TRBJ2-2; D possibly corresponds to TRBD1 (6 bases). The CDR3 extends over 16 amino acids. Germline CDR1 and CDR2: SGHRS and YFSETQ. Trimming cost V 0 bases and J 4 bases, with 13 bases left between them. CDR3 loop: CASSLDGQLPTGELFF. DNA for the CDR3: TGCGCCAGCAGCTTGGATGGACAGCTACCCACCGGGGAGCTGTTTTTT.

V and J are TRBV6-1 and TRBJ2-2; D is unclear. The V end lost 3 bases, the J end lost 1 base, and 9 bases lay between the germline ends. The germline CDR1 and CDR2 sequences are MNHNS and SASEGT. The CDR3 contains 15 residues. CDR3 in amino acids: CASSDLPVNTGELFF. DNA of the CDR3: TGTGCCAGCAGTGATCTCCCAGTGAACACCGGGGAGCTGTTTTTT.

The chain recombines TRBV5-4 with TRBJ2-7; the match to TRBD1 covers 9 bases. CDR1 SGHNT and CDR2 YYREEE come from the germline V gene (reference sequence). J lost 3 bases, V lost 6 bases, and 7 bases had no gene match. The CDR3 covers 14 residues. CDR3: CASTSDRGDYEQYF. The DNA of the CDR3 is TGTGCCAGCACCTCGGACAGGGGAGACTACGAGCAGTACTTC.

CDR3 sequence reads: CASSKDSFGQPQHF. For the CDR3, the DNA is TGTGCCAGCAGCAAAGACAGTTTTGGCCAGCCCCAGCATTTT. The chain uses TRBV7-6 and TRBJ1-5, with a possible D match to TRBD1 (5 bases). V dropped 5 bases and J dropped 7 bases, with 15 bases sitting between them. The CDR3 totals 14 residues. From germline, CDR1 is SGHVS and CDR2 FNYEAQ. Drawing the rest from reference TRBV7-6 and TRBJ1-5, the complete variable domain is GAGVSQSPRYKVTKRGQDVALRCDPISGHVSLYWYRQALGQGPEFLTYFNYEAQQDKSGLPNDRFSAERPEGSISTLTIQRTEQRDSAMYRCASSKDSFGQPQHFGDGTRLSIL.

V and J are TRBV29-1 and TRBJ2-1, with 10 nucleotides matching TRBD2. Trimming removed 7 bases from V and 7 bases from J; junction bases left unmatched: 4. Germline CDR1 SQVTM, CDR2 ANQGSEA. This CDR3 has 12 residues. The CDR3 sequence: CSGQAGGNEQFF. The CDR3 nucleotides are TGCAGCGGGCAAGCGGGAGGGAATGAGCAGTTCTTC.

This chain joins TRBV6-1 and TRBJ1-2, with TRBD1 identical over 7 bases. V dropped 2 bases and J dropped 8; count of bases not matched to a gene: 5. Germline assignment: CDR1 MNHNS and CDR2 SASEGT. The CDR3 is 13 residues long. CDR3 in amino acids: CASSETGVVGYTF. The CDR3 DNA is TGTGCCAGCAGTGAAACAGGGGTAGTCGGCTACACCTTC.

CDR3 amino acids: CASRGRSTDTQYF. CDR3 bases: TGTGCCAGCAGGGGCCGGAGTACAGATACGCAGTATTTT. The gene calls are TRBV21-1 and TRBJ2-3. TRBV21-1 is deemed a pseudogene. The CDR3 length is 13 residues.

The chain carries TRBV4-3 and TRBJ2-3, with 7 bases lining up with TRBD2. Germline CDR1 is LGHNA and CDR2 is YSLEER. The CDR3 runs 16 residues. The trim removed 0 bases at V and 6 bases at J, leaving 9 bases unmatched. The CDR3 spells CASSQDRRGGRDTQYF. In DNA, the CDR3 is TGCGCCAGCAGCCAAGATAGGCGCGGGGGTAGGGATACGCAGTATTTT.

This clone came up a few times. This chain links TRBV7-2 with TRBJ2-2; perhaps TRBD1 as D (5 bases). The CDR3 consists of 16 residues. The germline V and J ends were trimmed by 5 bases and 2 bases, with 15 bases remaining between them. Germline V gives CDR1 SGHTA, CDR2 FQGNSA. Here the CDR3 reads CASSTNSRVNTGELFF. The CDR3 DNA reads TGTGCCAGCAGCACGAACTCCAGGGTCAACACCGGGGAGCTGTTTTTT.

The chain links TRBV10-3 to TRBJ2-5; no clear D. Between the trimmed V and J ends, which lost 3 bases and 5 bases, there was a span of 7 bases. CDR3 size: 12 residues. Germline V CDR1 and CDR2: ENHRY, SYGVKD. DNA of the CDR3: TGTGCCATCAGTGAAGGACCGGAGACCCAGTACTTC. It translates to CAISEGPETQYF.

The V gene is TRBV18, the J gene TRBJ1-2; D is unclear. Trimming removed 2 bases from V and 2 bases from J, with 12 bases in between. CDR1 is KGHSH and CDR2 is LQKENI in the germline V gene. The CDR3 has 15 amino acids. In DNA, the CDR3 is TGTGCCAGCTCACCAAGGGCTGCGGGGAACTATGGCTACACCTTC. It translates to CASSPRAAGNYGYTF.

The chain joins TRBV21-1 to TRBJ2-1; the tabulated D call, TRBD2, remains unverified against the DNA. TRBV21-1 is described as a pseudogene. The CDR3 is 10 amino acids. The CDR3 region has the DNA TGTGCCTGTCCTAGGAATGAGCAGTTCTTC. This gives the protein CACPRNEQFF.

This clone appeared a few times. CDR3: CASSVVGQGAGETQYF. The DNA for the CDR3 is TGTGCCAGCAGCGTAGTAGGACAGGGGGCCGGGGAGACCCAGTACTTC. The J gene is TRBJ2-5, the V gene TRBV9, with 11 bases that match TRBD1. The V gene end was trimmed by 0 bases and the J gene end by 5 bases; junction bases not matched to a gene: 6. The germline V gene has CDR1 SGDLS and CDR2 YYNGEE. The CDR3 length is 16 residues.

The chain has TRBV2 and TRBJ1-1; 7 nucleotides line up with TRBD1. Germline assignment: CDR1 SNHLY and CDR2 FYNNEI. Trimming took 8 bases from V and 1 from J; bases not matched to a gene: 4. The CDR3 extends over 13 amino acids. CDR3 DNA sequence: TGTGCCAGCGACAGGGAGAGGAACACTGAAGCTTTCTTT. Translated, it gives CASDRERNTEAFF.

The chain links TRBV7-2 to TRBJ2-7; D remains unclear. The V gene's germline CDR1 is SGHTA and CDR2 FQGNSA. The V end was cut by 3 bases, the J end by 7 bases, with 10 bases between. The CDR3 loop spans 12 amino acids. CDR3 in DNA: TGTGCCAGCAGCTTCCCCCGGCTGGAGCAGTACTTC. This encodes CASSFPRLEQYF.

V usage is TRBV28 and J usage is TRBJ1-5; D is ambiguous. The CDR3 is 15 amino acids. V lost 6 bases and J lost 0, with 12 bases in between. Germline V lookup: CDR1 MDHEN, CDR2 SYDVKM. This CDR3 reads CASSPFRYSNQPQHF. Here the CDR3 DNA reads TGTGCCAGCAGCCCATTCCGCTATAGCAATCAGCCCCAGCATTTT.

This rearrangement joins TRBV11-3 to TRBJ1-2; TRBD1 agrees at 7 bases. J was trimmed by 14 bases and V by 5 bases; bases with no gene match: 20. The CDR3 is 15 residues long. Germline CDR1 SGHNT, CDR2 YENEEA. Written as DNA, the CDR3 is TGTGCCAGCAGCACCCACTCGTTCTCACAGGGGATGAGTACCTTC. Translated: CASSTHSFSQGMSTF.

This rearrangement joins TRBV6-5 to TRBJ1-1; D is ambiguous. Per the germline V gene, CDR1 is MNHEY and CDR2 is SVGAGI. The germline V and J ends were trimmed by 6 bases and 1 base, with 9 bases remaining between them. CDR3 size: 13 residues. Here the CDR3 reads CASSLLRNTEAFF. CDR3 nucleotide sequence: TGTGCCAGCAGCCTACTCCGGAACACTGAAGCTTTCTTT.

The CDR3 nucleotides read TGCGCCAGCAGCCAAGAAGGGGGCGGGGAGGAACAAGAGACCCAGTACTTC. This codes for CASSQEGGGEEQETQYF. The chain carries TRBV4-3 and TRBJ2-5; tentatively, D is TRBD1 (7 bases). CDR3 length: 17 residues. Germline CDR1 LGHNA, CDR2 YSLEER. V was cut by 0 bases and J by 2 bases, with 16 bases left in between.

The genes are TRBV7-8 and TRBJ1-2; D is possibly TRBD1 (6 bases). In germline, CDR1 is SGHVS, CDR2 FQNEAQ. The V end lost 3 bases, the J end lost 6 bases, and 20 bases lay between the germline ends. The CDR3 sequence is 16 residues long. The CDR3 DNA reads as TGTGCCAGCAGCTTGGCTGAGGGGACACTAAGGGATGGCTACACCTTC. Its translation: CASSLAEGTLRDGYTF.

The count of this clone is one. CDR3 protein: CASSLGVGDPLDIQYF. The CDR3 DNA is TGCGCCAGCAGCTTGGGAGTGGGGGACCCTTTGGACATTCAGTACTTC. The chain is built from TRBV5-1 and TRBJ2-4, with D possibly called TRBD1 or TRBD2 (5 bases each). The CDR3 loop spans 16 amino acids. Trimming removed 0 bases from V and 8 bases from J, with 18 bases in between. Germline V gene lookup returns CDR1 SGHRS and CDR2 YFSETQ.